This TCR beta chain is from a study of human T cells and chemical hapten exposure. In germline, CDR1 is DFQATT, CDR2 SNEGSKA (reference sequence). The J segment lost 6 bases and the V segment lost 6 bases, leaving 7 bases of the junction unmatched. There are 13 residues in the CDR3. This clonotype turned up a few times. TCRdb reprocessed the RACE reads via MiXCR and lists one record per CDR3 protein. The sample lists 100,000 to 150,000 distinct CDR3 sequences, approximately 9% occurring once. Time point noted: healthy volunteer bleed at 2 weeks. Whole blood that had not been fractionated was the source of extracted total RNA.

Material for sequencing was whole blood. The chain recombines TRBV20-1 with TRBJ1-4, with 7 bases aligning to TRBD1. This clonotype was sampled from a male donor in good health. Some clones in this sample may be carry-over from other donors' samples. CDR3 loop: CSASTGQDEKLFF. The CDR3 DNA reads TGCAGTGCCTCAACTGGACAGGATGAAAAACTGTTTTTT.